Listed below are T cell receptor beta chains from one sample, sequenced in a study of cytomegalovirus exposure and HLA in healthy donors. Using immunoSEQ multiplex PCR, the repertoire was profiled, and TCRdb retains in-frame clones only, with some absent. The repertoire shows 45,000 to 70,000 clones; the top ten hold about 11%. Source material: PBMCs. These receptors came from a woman in her forties or fifties in good health and CMV-seropositive. CDR3s include the opening cysteine and the closing phenylalanine or tryptophan. The order of the fields is J gene, V gene, D gene, CDR3 DNA, CDR3 protein. The D gene is left open where the match is weak.

>TRBJ2-1|TRBV7-2|.
TGTGCCAGCAGCTTAGTAGCAAGGGGCCTATCGAATGAGCAGTTCTTC
CASSLVARGLSNEQFF
>TRBJ2-1|TRBV28|TRBD2
TGTGCCAGCAGGTTAGCGGGAGAGTACGTCAATGAGCAGTTCTTC
CASRLAGEYVNEQFF
>TRBJ2-3|TRBV5-1|TRBD1
TGCGCCAGCAGCTTGCAGGGGGCAGATACGCAGTATTTT
CASSLQGADTQYF
>TRBJ1-5|TRBV4-3|.
TGCGCCAGCAGCCAAGAGTGGGGAGGGGGGATCAGCAATCAGCCCCAGCATTTT
CASSQEWGGGISNQPQHF
>TRBJ2-1|TRBV30|TRBD2
TGTGCCTGGAGCTTAGCGGGGGGCTCCTACAATGAGCAGTTCTTC
CAWSLAGGSYNEQFF
>TRBJ1-5|TRBV6-5|TRBD1
TGTGCCAGCAGTCGGACAGGGGACTCTTATCAGCCCCAGCATTTT
CASSRTGDSYQPQHF
>TRBJ2-7|TRBV7-2|TRBD2
TGTGCCAGCAGCTTAGTAGCGGGGGGAATGAGGGAGCAGTACTTC
CASSLVAGGMREQYF
>TRBJ2-2|TRBV4-3|TRBD2
TGCGCCAGCAGCCAAAGCGGGGCCAGGGCCGGGGAGCTGTTTTTT
CASSQSGARAGELFF
>TRBJ2-2|TRBV7-6|.
TGTGCCAGCAGATCACGACAGGAGAACACCGGGGAGCTGTTTTTT
CASRSRQENTGELFF
>TRBJ2-7|TRBV7-9|TRBD2
TGTGCCAGCAGCTTATTGACTAGCGGGACCTACGAGCAGTACTTC
CASSLLTSGTYEQYF
>TRBJ1-1|TRBV19|.
TGTGCCAGTAGTATAGGGTCAACCCGAGTCACTGAAGCTTTCTTT
CASSIGSTRVTEAFF
>TRBJ1-1|TRBV5-1|TRBD1
TGCGCCAGCAGCTTGTTTCCAGGGGGAGGTGAAGCTTTCTTT
CASSLFPGGGEAFF
>TRBJ2-2|TRBV7-3|.
TGTGCCAGCAGCTTATTCAGGGCGAACGGGGAGCTGTTTTTT
CASSLFRANGELFF
>TRBJ1-5|TRBV4-1|.
TGCGCCAGCAGCCAAGATCGCGGGGGGTATCAGCCCCAGCATTTT
CASSQDRGGYQPQHF
>TRBJ2-7|TRBV4-2|TRBD2
TGTGCCAGCAGCCAAGTAGGCGGGGGGGGAGGGATCGAGCAGTACTTC
CASSQVGGGGGIEQYF
>TRBJ2-7|TRBV28|TRBD1
TGTGCCAGCAGTCCTGACAGGGTTCACGAGCAGTACTTC
CASSPDRVHEQYF
>TRBJ2-3|TRBV11-3|.
TGTGCCAGCAGCTTAGCCGGGAGACGCACAGATACGCAGTATTTT
CASSLAGRRTDTQYF
>TRBJ2-1|TRBV19|TRBD2
TGTGCCAGTAGTTCCCAGACTAGCGGGATAAGGAATGAGCAGTTCTTC
CASSSQTSGIRNEQFF
>TRBJ2-3|TRBV6-1|.
TGTGCCAGCAGTCCTCAAGGACTCACAGATACGCAGTATTTT
CASSPQGLTDTQYF
>TRBJ1-5|TRBV30|.
TGTGCCTGGACCTGGGGAGGGGGGGGGCCCCAGCATTTT
CAWTWGGGGPQHF
>TRBJ2-5|TRBV12-1|.
TGTGCCAGCAGTGGGACTTTTCAAGAGACCCAGTACTTC
CASSGTFQETQYF
>TRBJ1-5|TRBV4-2|TRBD1
TGTGCCAGCAGCCTGGACAGGGGAGGGGATCAGCCCCAGCATTTT
CASSLDRGGDQPQHF
>TRBJ2-5|TRBV5-5|TRBD2
TGTGCCAGCAGCTTGGCGCCTAGCGGGCCCCAAGAGACCCAGTACTTC
CASSLAPSGPQETQYF
>TRBJ2-7|TRBV6-6|.
TGTGCCAGCAGTTACTCCGGTTTGCCCGAGCAGTACTTC
CASSYSGLPEQYF
>TRBJ2-1|TRBV19|.
TGTGCCAGTAGTCCCTGGGACACCCCGGGGAATGAGCAGTTCTTC
CASSPWDTPGNEQFF
>TRBJ2-1|TRBV10-3|.
TGTGCCATCAGTGAGTCAGGGGGAAATGAGCAGTTCTTC
CAISESGGNEQFF
>TRBJ2-7|TRBV7-2|TRBD1
TGTGCCAGCAGCCCCCCCGAGGCGGACAGGGGAGGCGAGCAGTACTTC
CASSPPEADRGGEQYF
>TRBJ1-5|TRBV28|TRBD1
TGTGCCAGCAGTTTTAGTGTTATGACAGGGGAGGCGGATCAGCCCCAGCATTTT
CASSFSVMTGEADQPQHF
>TRBJ2-1|TRBV28|TRBD2
TGTGCCAGCGGGGGGCGTAAACTAGCGGGTCCCTCTGAGCAGTTCTTC
CASGGRKLAGPSEQFF
>TRBJ2-1|TRBV9|TRBD2
TGTGCCAGCAGCGAGGGACTAGCGGGGGGGCTCAATGAGCAGTTCTTC
CASSEGLAGGLNEQFF
>TRBJ2-3|TRBV5-6|.
TGTGCCAGCAGCTTGGCGCAGGGCCTACACACAGATACGCAGTATTTT
CASSLAQGLHTDTQYF
>TRBJ1-3|TRBV19|TRBD1
TGTGCCAGTAGTACCTACCGGGACAGTGGAAACACCATATATTTT
CASSTYRDSGNTIYF
>TRBJ1-3|TRBV2|.
TGTGCCAGCAGTGATGCGCGAATCTCTGGAAACACCATATATTTT
CASSDARISGNTIYF